Sequencing of this T cell receptor (beta chain) was carried out in a study of OX40 agonist ivuxolimab in advanced cancers. Study-level background: Having had anti-PD-1, anti-PD-L1 or anti-CTLA-4 therapy before was allowed, and under 50% had some.

Germline V lookup: CDR1 ENHRY, CDR2 SYGVKD. The CDR3 has 14 residues. V was trimmed by 0 bases and J by 7 bases, leaving 13 bases between them. Using immunoSEQ multiplex PCR, the repertoire was profiled, and TCRdb retains in-frame clones only, with some absent. The sample contains around 55,000 clones, 77% of which appear only once. The TCR originated in an adult with an advanced solid tumor such as melanoma, head and neck, liver or kidney cancer. The sequencing here drew on CD4+ or CD8+ T cells sorted from blood, taken in a trial of the OX40 agonist ivuxolimab. J is TRBJ2-7 and V is TRBV10-3; D remains ambiguous. The CDR3 loop reads CAISESVRAQEQYF. DNA for the CDR3: TGTGCCATCAGTGAGTCGGTTAGAGCGCAGGAGCAGTACTTC.